This T cell receptor (beta chain) was sequenced during a study of OX40 agonist ivuxolimab in advanced cancers. Study details: The mean age was approximately 60 years, ranging from about 23 to 79, with 65% to 85% of participants male. Study findings and constraints: The study observed clonal expansion of CD4+ and CD8+ blood T cells by week 6 at 0.1 to 3.0 mg/kg.

In its sample, this clone was seen once. What it recognizes is unknown. The method was immunoSEQ multiplex PCR; TCRdb's version includes in-frame clones alone and lacks a portion of them. Among approximately 84,000 clones listed, around 90% were seen once. CDR3 length: 13 amino acids. The V gene lost 2 bases and the J gene lost 8 bases, with 9 bases spanning the gap. CDR1 and CDR2 (germline): MNHEY, SVGAGI. This rearrangement joins TRBV6-5 to TRBJ2-2; unclear D gene. This clonotype originated in an adult with an advanced solid tumor such as melanoma, head and neck, liver or kidney cancer. Sequenced material: CD4+ or CD8+ T cells sorted from blood, taken in a trial of the OX40 agonist ivuxolimab. This CDR3 is CASSYRARGELFF. Here the CDR3 DNA reads TGTGCCAGCAGTTACCGGGCACGAGGGGAGCTGTTTTTT.